The 14 T cell receptor beta chains reported below all come from one sample, sequenced in a study of STAT5B mutations in CD4+ large granular lymphocyte leukemia. The data were produced by immunoSEQ multiplex PCR, yet TCRdb's version contains in-frame clones alone and is incomplete. The sample holds tens of thousands of clones, approximately 83% seen once. Sequencing was performed on CD4+ T cells from blood buffy coats. The receptors here all came from a human donor in good health.

V gene TRBV1 combines with J gene TRBJ2-1. TRBV1 is classified as a pseudogene. The CDR3 consists of 17 residues. The CDR3 nucleotides are TGCACCAGCAGCCAAGTGGGGACGGGCTTGTTTTACAATGAGCAGTTCTTC. It specifies CTSSQVGTGLFYNEQFF.

This rearrangement joins TRBV10-1 to TRBJ1-3; the match to TRBD1 covers 10 bases. The V gene's germline CDR1 is WNHNN and CDR2 SYGVQD (reference sequence). This CDR3 is built from 17 residues. V dropped 6 bases and J dropped 4; count of bases not matched to a gene: 12. The CDR3 DNA sequence: TGCGCCAGCAGACCACTCAGACAGGGGGCAGGAGGAAACACCATATATTTT. Protein: CASRPLRQGAGGNTIYF.

CDR3 bases: TGCGCCAGCAGCTTACCCGACAGGGTCTACTCCTACGAGCAGTACTTC. It encodes CASSLPDRVYSYEQYF. The genes are TRBV5-1 and TRBJ2-7; 7 positions match TRBD1. This CDR3 region has 16 residues. Germline loops: CDR1 SGHRS, CDR2 YFSETQ. Trimming took 2 bases from V and 0 from J; bases not matched to a gene: 8.

A remark on this clone: An end of the junction differs from the germline gene, which may be a read error. The chain links TRBV4-2 to TRBJ1-6, with TRBD1 matching 10 bases. Germline values: CDR1 LGHNA, CDR2 YNFKEQ. CDR3 size: 18 residues. The CDR3 bases are TGTGCCAGCAGTCAAGAGCCGACAGGGGGCGTTTATAATTCACCCCTCCACTTT. It translates to CASSQEPTGGVYNSPLHF.

The rearrangement uses TRBV6-5 and TRBJ2-1; D is unclear. The CDR3 has 12 residues. The germline V gene has CDR1 MNHEY and CDR2 SVGAGI. Deletions cut 8 bases from V and 4 bases from J, with 9 bases between. The CDR3 coding sequence is TGTGCCAGCCGCGCCTCGTACAATGAGCAGTTCTTC. Its protein is CASRASYNEQFF.

The rearrangement uses TRBV5-1 and TRBJ1-2; D not certain. The CDR3 has 13 residues. V shed 2 bases and J shed 8 bases, with 13 bases lying between them. Germline-derived CDR1 and CDR2 are SGHRS and YFSETQ. CDR3 sequence reads: CASSFRTPEGYTF. The CDR3 DNA reads as TGCGCCAGCAGCTTTAGAACGCCGGAGGGCTACACCTTC. The variable domain in full, with the rest retrieved from reference TRBV5-1 and TRBJ1-2, is KAGVTQTPRYLIKTRGQQVTLSCSPISGHRSVSWYQQTPGQGLQFLFEYFSETQRNKGNFPGRFSGRQFSNSRSEMNVSTLELGDSALYLCASSFRTPEGYTFGSGTRLTVV.

This sequence joins TRBV2 and TRBJ1-5; the D gene is possibly TRBD1 (6 bases). This CDR3 has 15 residues. Germline V gene sequence: CDR1 SNHLY, CDR2 FYNNEI. With 6 bases removed from V and 2 bases from J, the gap between germline ends came to 14 bases. CDR3 DNA sequence: TGTGCCAGCAGCTACAGGGAGGTTCGCAATCAGCCCCAGCATTTT. It codes for CASSYREVRNQPQHF.

In its sample, this clone was seen a few times. The CDR3 sequence: CASLKGGGGTEAFF. Written as DNA, the CDR3 is TGTGCCAGCCTCAAAGGGGGGGGAGGAACTGAAGCTTTCTTT. V and J are TRBV6-5 and TRBJ1-1; a weak D match, TRBD1 (6 bases). CDR3 length: 14 amino acids. The V gene lost 8 bases and the J gene lost 5 bases, with 18 bases spanning the gap. Germline loops: CDR1 MNHEY, CDR2 SVGAGI.

This chain uses TRBV5-1 with TRBJ2-1; D is uncertain. The V gene's germline CDR1 is SGHRS and CDR2 YFSETQ. Trimming removed 0 bases from V and 5 bases from J, with 12 bases in between. CDR3 size: 15 residues. CDR3 sequence (DNA): TGCGCCAGCAGCTTGGTTTCGATTGGAGACAATGAGCAGTTCTTC. Translated: CASSLVSIGDNEQFF.

The gene calls are TRBV11-1 and TRBJ2-6; maybe TRBD2 (7 bases). The CDR3 runs to 16 residues. Trimming shortened V by 2 bases and J by 2 bases, and 10 bases separated the two germline ends. CDR1 and CDR2 from the germline V gene are SGHAT and FQDESV (reference sequence). The CDR3 here is CASSLRGGAGANVLTF. CDR3 nucleotide sequence: TGTGCCAGCAGCTTAAGGGGGGGGGCTGGGGCCAACGTCCTGACTTTC.

This chain connects TRBV13 to TRBJ1-1; D gene ambiguous. The germline gives CDR1 PRHDT, CDR2 FYEKMQ (reference sequence). Trimming took 0 bases from V and 4 from J, leaving 15 bases between them. The CDR3 length is 16 residues. In DNA form, the CDR3 reads TGTGCCAGCAGCTTAGGGTCAGGCCTTAAGAGCACTGAAGCTTTCTTT. Protein product: CASSLGSGLKSTEAFF.

This chain links TRBV7-9 with TRBJ2-5; D not certain. V dropped 2 bases and J dropped 4 bases, with 8 bases sitting between them. CDR1 is SEHNR and CDR2 is FQNEAQ in the germline V gene (reference sequence). This CDR3 is built from 13 residues. The CDR3 protein is CASSLTILETQYF. The CDR3 coding sequence is TGTGCCAGCAGCTTAACAATTTTAGAGACCCAGTACTTC.

The chain combines TRBV7-3 with TRBJ2-3; 8 positions agree with TRBD2. The CDR3 contains 13 residues. Trimming cost V 6 bases and J 6 bases; bases outside gene matches: 5. Looked up from germline, CDR1 is SGHTA and CDR2 is FQGTGA. CDR3 nucleotide sequence: TGTGCCAGCAGTTGGCGGGAGGAGGATACGCAGTATTTT. This gives the protein CASSWREEDTQYF.

The rearrangement joins TRBV11-3 to TRBJ2-2; D might be TRBD2 (6 bases). V was cut by 4 bases and J by 6 bases, with 15 bases left in between. CDR1 and CDR2 (germline): SGHNT, YENEEA. The CDR3 extends over 15 amino acids. The chain's CDR3 is CASSSEGSTPGELFF. In DNA, the CDR3 is TGTGCCAGCAGCTCGGAGGGCAGTACCCCCGGGGAGCTGTTTTTT.